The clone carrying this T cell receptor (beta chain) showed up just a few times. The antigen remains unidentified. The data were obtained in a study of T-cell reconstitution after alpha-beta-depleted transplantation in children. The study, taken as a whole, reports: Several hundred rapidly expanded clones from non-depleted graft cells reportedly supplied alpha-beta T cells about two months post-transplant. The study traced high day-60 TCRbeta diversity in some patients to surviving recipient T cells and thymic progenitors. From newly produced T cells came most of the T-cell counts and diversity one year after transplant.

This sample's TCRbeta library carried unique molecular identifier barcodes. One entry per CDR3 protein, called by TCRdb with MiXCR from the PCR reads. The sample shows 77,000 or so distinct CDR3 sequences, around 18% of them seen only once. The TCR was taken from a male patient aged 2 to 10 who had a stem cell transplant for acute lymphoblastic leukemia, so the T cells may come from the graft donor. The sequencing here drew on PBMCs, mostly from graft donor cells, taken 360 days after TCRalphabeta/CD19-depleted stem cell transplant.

The CDR3 loop is CANNNRRDRNTGELFF. The CDR3 bases are TGTGCCAACAACAACCGAAGGGACAGAAACACCGGGGAGCTGTTTTTT. The gene calls are TRBV24-1 and TRBJ2-2; TRBD1 matches at 7 bases. Germline V gene sequence: CDR1 KGHDR, CDR2 SFDVKD. V shed 11 bases and J 2 bases; nucleotides not matched to a gene: 13. This CDR3 region has 16 residues.